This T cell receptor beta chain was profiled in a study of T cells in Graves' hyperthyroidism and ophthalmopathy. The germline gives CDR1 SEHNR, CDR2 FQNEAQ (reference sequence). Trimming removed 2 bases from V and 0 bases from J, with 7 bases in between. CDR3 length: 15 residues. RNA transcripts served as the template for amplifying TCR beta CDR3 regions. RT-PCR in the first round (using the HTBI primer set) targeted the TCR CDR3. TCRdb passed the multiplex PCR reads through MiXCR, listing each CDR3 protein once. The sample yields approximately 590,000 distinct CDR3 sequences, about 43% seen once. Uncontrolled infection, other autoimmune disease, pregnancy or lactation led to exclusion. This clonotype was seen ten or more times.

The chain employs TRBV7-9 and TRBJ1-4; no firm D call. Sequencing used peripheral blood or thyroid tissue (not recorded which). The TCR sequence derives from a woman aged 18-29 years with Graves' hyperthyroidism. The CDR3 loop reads CASSLWQPTNEKLFF. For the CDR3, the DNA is TGTGCCAGCAGCTTATGGCAGCCAACTAATGAAAAACTGTTTTTT.